One sample yielded the 10 T cell receptor beta chains listed below, sequenced in a study of vaccination and CD4 T cells after COVID-19 (dated 2022 in TCRdb). No cognate antigen is known for these TCRs. This sample's treatment or condition label indicates: roughly nine-day PBMC culture with coronavirus spike peptide pools or control peptides (ViraFEST assay). The library was produced with PCR. TCRdb records Illumina iSeq 100 as the sequencer. At the Johns Hopkins FTIC core, DNA from the cultured CD4+ T cells underwent TCR sequencing with the Oncomine TCR Beta short-read assay. TCRdb cleaned the public reads at Q25 with fastp, built clones with MiXCR and kept in-frame beta chains. Each CDR3 protein gets just one entry, which takes the most common genes and DNA from the rows behind it. A total of roughly 20,000 distinct CDR3 sequences appear in this sample, roughly half of them only once. Around 9.6% of the sample is taken by the ten largest.

Sequences were obtained from CD4+ T cells from blood, cultured in vitro. These receptor sequences come from a human donor who had recovered from COVID-19.

The chain carries TRBV24-1 and TRBJ2-7; 13 bases are a match to TRBD2. CDR1 and CDR2 (germline): KGHDR, SFDVKD. This CDR3 comprises 15 residues. J gave up 6 bases and V 3 bases, and 4 bases lay outside the gene matches. This CDR3 is CATSDGGLAGSEQYF. DNA of the CDR3: TGTGCCACCAGTGATGGGGGACTAGCGGGATCCGAGCAGTACTTC.

This clonotype showed up just a few times. V gene TRBV12-3 or TRBV12-4 combines with J gene TRBJ1-1; D remains unclear. With 6 bases removed from V and 3 bases from J, the gap between germline ends came to 5 bases. This CDR3 spans 11 amino acids. CDR3: CASSGYTEAFF. The CDR3 DNA reads TGTGCCAGCAGCGGATACACTGAAGCTTTCTTT.

This clonotype was detected once. V and J are TRBV24-1 and TRBJ2-2, with no clear D. Deletions cut 4 bases from V and 0 bases from J, with 14 bases between. Looked up from germline, CDR1 is KGHDR and CDR2 is SFDVKD. This CDR3 has 17 residues. This chain's CDR3 is CATSDPSGRANTGELFF. The CDR3 bases are TGTGCCACCAGTGACCCCTCGGGTAGGGCGAACACCGGGGAGCTGTTTTTT.

The chain carries TRBV11-3 and TRBJ2-7; D possibly corresponds to TRBD1 (5 bases). The length of the CDR3 is 17 residues. V was clipped by 2 bases and J by 1 base, with 18 bases between them. Germline V lookup: CDR1 SGHNT, CDR2 YENEEA. DNA for the CDR3: TGTGCCAGCAGCTTACGTGGGCCAGGGCGGTTATCCTACGAGCAGTACTTC. Protein sequence: CASSLRGPGRLSYEQYF.

This clonotype was seen only a few times. This chain uses TRBV9 with TRBJ1-2; D call uncertain. Between the trimmed V and J ends, which lost 0 bases and 5 bases, there was a span of 14 bases. The CDR3 length is 15 residues. Per the germline V gene, CDR1 is SGDLS and CDR2 is YYNGEE. The CDR3 protein is CASSVGGSVGYGYTF. CDR3 nucleotides: TGTGCCAGCAGCGTAGGAGGCTCGGTAGGATATGGCTACACCTTC. Looking up the rest from reference TRBV9 and TRBJ1-2 gives the full variable domain: DSGVTQTPKHLITATGQRVTLRCSPRSGDLSVYWYQQSLDQGLQFLIQYYNGEERAKGNILERFSAQQFPDLHSELNLSSLELGDSALYFCASSVGGSVGYGYTFGSGTRLTVV.

In its sample, this clonotype was seen a few times. The V call is TRBV11-1, the J call TRBJ1-6; possibly TRBD1 for D (6 bases). Between the trimmed V and J ends, which lost 4 bases and 9 bases, there was a span of 19 bases. The CDR3 contains 16 residues. Germline values: CDR1 SGHAT, CDR2 FQDESV (reference sequence). The CDR3 here is CASSSRGGMGGSPLHF. In nucleotides, the CDR3 is TGTGCCAGCAGCTCCAGGGGCGGCATGGGTGGTTCACCCCTCCACTTT.

This clonotype was seen a few times. The V gene is TRBV2, the J gene TRBJ1-2, with unresolved D. The CDR3 covers 10 residues. Germline CDR1 and CDR2: SNHLY and FYNNEI. Trimming shortened V by 9 bases and J by 6 bases, and 8 bases separated the two germline ends. The chain's CDR3 is CASFRDGYTF. For the CDR3, the DNA is TGTGCCAGTTTCAGAGATGGCTACACCTTC. Combining the CDR3 with reference TRBV2 and TRBJ1-2 gives the whole variable domain EPEVTQTPSHQVTQMGQEVILRCVPISNHLYFYWYRQILGQKVEFLVSFYNNEISEKSEIFDDQFSVERPDGSNFTLKIRSTKLEDSAMYFCASFRDGYTFGSGTRLTVV.

The V and J genes are TRBV5-4 and TRBJ2-1; 8 nucleotides match TRBD2. CDR3 length: 16 amino acids. Germline assignment: CDR1 SGHNT and CDR2 YYREEE (reference sequence). J was trimmed by 5 bases and V by 4 bases; bases with no gene match: 11. The CDR3 DNA reads as TGTGCCAGCAGCGCGGTGAAAACTAGCGGACACAATGAGCAGTTCTTC. This sequence encodes CASSAVKTSGHNEQFF.

This clonotype was counted between two and nine times. The J gene is TRBJ2-7, the V gene TRBV24-1; 7 nucleotides agree with TRBD1. After removal of 6 bases from V and 0 bases from J, the junction contained 4 bases not matched to a gene. Looked up from germline, CDR1 is KGHDR and CDR2 is SFDVKD. This CDR3 has 14 residues. The CDR3 here is CATSQAGGSYEQYF. The CDR3 DNA reads TGTGCCACCAGTCAAGCAGGGGGCTCCTACGAGCAGTACTTC.

The chain joins TRBV6-1 to TRBJ1-2, with D possibly being TRBD1 (5 bases). The V gene's germline CDR1 is MNHNS and CDR2 SASEGT. The CDR3 extends over 13 amino acids. V shed 2 bases and J shed 4 bases, with 8 bases lying between them. CDR3 loop: CASSERGFYGYTF. The CDR3 bases are TGTGCCAGCAGTGAAAGGGGCTTCTATGGCTACACCTTC.